This T cell receptor (beta chain) derives from a study of beta chain features in type 1 diabetes. Study information: Healthy donors, compared against patients, showed similar age, gender and cell yields. Overall study results and limits: These data did not resolve whether HLA type affects TCRB rearrangement.

Isolated RNA was reverse transcribed in full, so expressed TCRB transcripts were sequenced. Naive, central memory and regulatory T cell samples came to a mean of around 3.3 million reads. The repertoire was sequenced with immunoSEQ multiplex PCR; TCRdb's copy has only in-frame clones and lacks some. The sample lists some 240,000 clones, approximately 11% occurring once. This clone showed up just a few times. Its antigen is unidentified. CDR3 length: 13 amino acids. Germline V gene sequence: CDR1 GTSNPN, CDR2 SVGIG (reference sequence). V was clipped by 2 bases and J by 4 bases; unmatched bases: 2. A single heparinised draw of approximately 100 mL on average was taken per donor.

The sequence came from a man aged 18 to 29 in good health. The chain employs TRBV30 and TRBJ2-1; 7 bases map to TRBD1. Material for sequencing was central memory CD4+ T cells from blood. DNA for the CDR3: TGTGCCTGGAGTCGACAGGGATACAATGAGCAGTTCTTC. This encodes CAWSRQGYNEQFF.